This TCR beta chain was retrieved from a study of T-cell memory formation after mild COVID-19. Study information: TCR clusters showed largely donor specificity.

It was 5'RACE with constant-segment primers that produced the TCR alpha and TCR beta cDNA libraries, which carried sample barcodes and UMIs. Using its own MiXCR run on the 5' RACE reads, TCRdb lists one record per CDR3 protein. The data hold fewer than 250,000 distinct CDR3 sequences, with around 30% observed a single time. Whole-study findings and limits: Clones shrinking from day 15 to 85 showed even CD4/CD8 mixes; later expanders tilted CD4+.

The CDR3 length is 16 residues. Germline V gene data show CDR1 as LGHNA and CDR2 as YNFKEQ. The germline V and J ends were trimmed by 4 bases and 0 bases, with 16 bases remaining between them. This clonotype was detected only once. Its specificity is not known. Sequenced input: PBMCs or a T cell subset sorted from them (not recorded which). The receptor's source is an adult woman who had mild COVID-19 (a few samples of this study predate the infection). Cell type and time point are not known. V usage is TRBV4-2 and J usage is TRBJ2-7; the D call may be TRBD1 or TRBD2 (6 bases each). CDR3 sequence: CASSPRWGRDSYEQYF. CDR3 bases: TGTGCCAGCAGCCCCCGGTGGGGGCGGGACTCCTACGAGCAGTACTTC.